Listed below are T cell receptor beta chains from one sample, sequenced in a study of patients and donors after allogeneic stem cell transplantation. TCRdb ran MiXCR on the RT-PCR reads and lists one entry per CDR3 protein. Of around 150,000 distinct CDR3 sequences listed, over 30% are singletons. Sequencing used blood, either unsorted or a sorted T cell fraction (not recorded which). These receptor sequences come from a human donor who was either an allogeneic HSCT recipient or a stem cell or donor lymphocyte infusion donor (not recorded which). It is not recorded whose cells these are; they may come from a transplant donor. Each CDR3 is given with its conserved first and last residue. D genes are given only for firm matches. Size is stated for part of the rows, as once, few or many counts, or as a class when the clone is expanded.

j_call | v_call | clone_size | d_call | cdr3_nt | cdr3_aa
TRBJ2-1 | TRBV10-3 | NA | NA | TGTGCCATCAGTGAGTCAGGGCTCTTCAGCTCCTACAATGAGCAGTTCTTC | CAISESGLFSSYNEQFF
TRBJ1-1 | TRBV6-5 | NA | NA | TGTGCCAGCAGAGTGGGATCGGCGGCTTTCTTT | CASRVGSAAFF
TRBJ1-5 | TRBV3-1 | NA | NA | TGTGCCAGCCTACCCTCGGGGGGGCTGGATCAGCCCCAGCATTTT | CASLPSGGLDQPQHF
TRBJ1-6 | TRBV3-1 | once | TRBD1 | TGTGCCAGCAGCCTAGTTGTTCCAGGGGGGAATTCACCCCTCCACTTT | CASSLVVPGGNSPLHF
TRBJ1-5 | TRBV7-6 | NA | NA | TGTGCCAGCAGCTTAGGGACAGAGTATAGCAATCAGCCCCAGCATTTT | CASSLGTEYSNQPQHF
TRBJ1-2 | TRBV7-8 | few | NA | TGTGCCAGCAGCTTAGATCCGTTATCCCAGAACTATGGCTACACCTTC | CASSLDPLSQNYGYTF
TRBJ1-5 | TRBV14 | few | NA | TGTGCCAGCAGCTTGCAGAACAATCAGCCCCAGCATTTT | CASSLQNNQPQHF
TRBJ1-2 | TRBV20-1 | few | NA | TGCAGTGCTAGAGAGGCAGGGAACTATGGCTACACCTTC | CSAREAGNYGYTF
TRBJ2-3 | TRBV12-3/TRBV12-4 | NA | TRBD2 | TGTGCCAGCAGTTTACTCCCCTCTCCGGGGGGGCGTGGCACAGATACGCAGTATTTT | CASSLLPSPGGRGTDTQYF
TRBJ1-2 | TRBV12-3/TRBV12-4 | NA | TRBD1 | TGTGCCAGCAGCGCCGGAGGACAGGCCCTTAACTATGGCTACACCTTC | CASSAGGQALNYGYTF
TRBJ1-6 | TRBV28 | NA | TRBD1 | TGTGCCAGCAGTTCCCCGGGACAGGGGGTGTTAACTGATAATTCACCCCTCCACTTT | CASSSPGQGVLTDNSPLHF
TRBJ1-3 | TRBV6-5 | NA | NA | TGTGCCATCTCTGGGGGACCTGGAAACACCATATATTTT | CAISGGPGNTIYF
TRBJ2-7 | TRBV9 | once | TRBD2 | TGTGCCAGCAGCGGATCCGGGGGGGCCTTCTACGAGCAGTACTTC | CASSGSGGAFYEQYF
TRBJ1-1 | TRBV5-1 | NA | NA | TGCGCCAGCAGGGAGGGATTAAACACTGAAGCTTTCTTT | CASREGLNTEAFF
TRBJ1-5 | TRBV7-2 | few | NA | TGTGCCAGCAGCTCCGGTGGCAGGGTGGGCAATCAGCCCCAGCATTTT | CASSSGGRVGNQPQHF
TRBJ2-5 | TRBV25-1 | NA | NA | TGTGCCAGCAGTGAGGGAACCCTGGGAGAGACCCAGTACTTC | CASSEGTLGETQYF
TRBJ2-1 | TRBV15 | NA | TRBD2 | TGTGCCACCAGCAGAGACGAACTAGCGGGGGCGAAGCAGTTCTTC | CATSRDELAGAKQFF
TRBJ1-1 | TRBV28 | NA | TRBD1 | TGTGCCAGCAGTTCGACAGGGCGAACGATGAACACTGAAGCTTTCTTT | CASSSTGRTMNTEAFF
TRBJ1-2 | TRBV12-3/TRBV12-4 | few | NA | TGTGCCAGCAACCCGGGGCGGGCGGTCATCGGCTATGGCTACACCTTC | CASNPGRAVIGYGYTF
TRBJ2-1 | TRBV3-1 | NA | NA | TGTGCCAGCAGCCAAGATGGGCCCCCTACAATCAATGAGCAGTTCTTC | CASSQDGPPTINEQFF
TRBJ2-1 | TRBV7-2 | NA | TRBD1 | TGTGCCAGCAGCTTAGTTGAGACAGGGGCCAATGAGCAGTTCTTC | CASSLVETGANEQFF
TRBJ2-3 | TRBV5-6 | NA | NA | TGTGCCAGCAGCCCATACATTAGCACAGATACGCAGTATTTT | CASSPYISTDTQYF
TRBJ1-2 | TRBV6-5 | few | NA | TGTGCCAGCAGTTACGAGGGGTCCTTCTCCTATGGCTACACCTTC | CASSYEGSFSYGYTF
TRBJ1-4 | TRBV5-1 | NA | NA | TGCGCCAGCAGCCGGGACGGCGAAAAACTGTTTTTT | CASSRDGEKLFF
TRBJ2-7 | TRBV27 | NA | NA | TGTGCCACCGGAACTCAGGGCAGGGGACACGAGCAGTACTTC | CATGTQGRGHEQYF
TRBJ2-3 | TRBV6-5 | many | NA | TGTGCCAGCAGTCGGAATTATGGCACAGATACGCAGTATTTT | CASSRNYGTDTQYF
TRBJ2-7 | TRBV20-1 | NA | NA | TGCAGTGCTAGCCCGGACAGAGATCCCTACGAGCAGTACTTC | CSASPDRDPYEQYF
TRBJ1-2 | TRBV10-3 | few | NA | TGTGCCATCAGGGGCCCAACCCAATTTAACTATGGCTACACCTTC | CAIRGPTQFNYGYTF
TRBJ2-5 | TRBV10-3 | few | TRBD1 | TGTGCCATCAGTGGAGGGGGCTTGGAGACCCAGTACTTC | CAISGGGLETQYF
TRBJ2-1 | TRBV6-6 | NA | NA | TGTGCCAGCAGTTACCTGGACTACCCCTACAATGAGCAGTTCTTC | CASSYLDYPYNEQFF
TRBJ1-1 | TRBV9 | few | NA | TGTGCCAGCCGGGGGGGTAACACTGAAGCTTTCTTT | CASRGGNTEAFF
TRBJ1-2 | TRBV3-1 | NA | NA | TGTGCCAGCAGCCAAGGGGCCAGTACTAACTATGGCTACACCTTC | CASSQGASTNYGYTF
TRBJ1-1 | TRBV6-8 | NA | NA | TGTGCCAGCAGTTACAGCAGGGAAGACACTGAAGCTTTCTTT | CASSYSREDTEAFF
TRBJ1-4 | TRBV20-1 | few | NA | TGCAGTGCTAGAGGGGCGGGGGAACGGGGAAAACTGTTTTTT | CSARGAGERGKLFF